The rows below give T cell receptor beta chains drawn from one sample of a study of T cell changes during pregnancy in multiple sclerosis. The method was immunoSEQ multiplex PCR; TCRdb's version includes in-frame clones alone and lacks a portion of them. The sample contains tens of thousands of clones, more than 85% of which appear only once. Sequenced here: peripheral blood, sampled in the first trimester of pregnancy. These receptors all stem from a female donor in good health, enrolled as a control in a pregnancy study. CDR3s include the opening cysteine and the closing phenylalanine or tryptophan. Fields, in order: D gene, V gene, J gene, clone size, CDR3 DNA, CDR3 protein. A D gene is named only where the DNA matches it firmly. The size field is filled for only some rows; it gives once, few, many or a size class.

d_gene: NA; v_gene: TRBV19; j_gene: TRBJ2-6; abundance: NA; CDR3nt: TGTGCCAGTAGTATCGGGTGGGGCGCTGGGGCCAACGTCCTGACTTTC; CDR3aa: CASSIGWGAGANVLTF
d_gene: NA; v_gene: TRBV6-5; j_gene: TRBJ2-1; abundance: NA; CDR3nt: TGTGCCAGCAGCCGCACACTAGTCACCTACAATGAGCAGTTCTTC; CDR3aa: CASSRTLVTYNEQFF
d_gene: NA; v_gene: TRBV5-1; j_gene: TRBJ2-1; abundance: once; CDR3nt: TGCGCCAGCGGCGAAATGGGGAGCTCCTACAATGAGCAGTTCTTC; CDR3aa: CASGEMGSSYNEQFF
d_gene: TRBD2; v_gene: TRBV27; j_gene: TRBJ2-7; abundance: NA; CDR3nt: TGTGCCAGCAGGATGACTAGCGGGAGTTACGAGCAGTACTTC; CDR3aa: CASRMTSGSYEQYF
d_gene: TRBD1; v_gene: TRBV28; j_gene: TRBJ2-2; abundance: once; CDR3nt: TGTGCCAGCAGTTCGGGACAGGGTGACACCGGGGAGCTGTTTTTT; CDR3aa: CASSSGQGDTGELFF
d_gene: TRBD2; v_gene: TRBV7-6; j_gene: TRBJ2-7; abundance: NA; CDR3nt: TGTGCCAGCAGCTCCCGGACTAGCAGCTACGAGCAGTACTTC; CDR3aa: CASSSRTSSYEQYF
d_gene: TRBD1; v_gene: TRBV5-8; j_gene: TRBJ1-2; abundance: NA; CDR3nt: TGTGCCCCTCCCCAGGGGGCCTATGGCTACACCTTC; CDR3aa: CAPPQGAYGYTF
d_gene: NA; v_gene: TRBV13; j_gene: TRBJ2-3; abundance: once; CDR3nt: TGTGCCAGCAGCTTCCTTGGGGGGACAGCCTCCGTTCGTGATACGCAGTATTTT; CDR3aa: CASSFLGGTASVRDTQYF
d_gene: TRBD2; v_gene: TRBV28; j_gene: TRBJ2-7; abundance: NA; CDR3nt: TGTGCCAGCAGTTGGTCCGGCGGGGGAATGGGCGAGCAGTACTTC; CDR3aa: CASSWSGGGMGEQYF
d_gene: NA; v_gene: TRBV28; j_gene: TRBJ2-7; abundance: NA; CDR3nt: TGTGCCAGCAGCTCCGACTACCTTTACGAGCAGTACTTC; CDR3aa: CASSSDYLYEQYF
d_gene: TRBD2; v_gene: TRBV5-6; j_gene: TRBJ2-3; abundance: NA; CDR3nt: TGTGCCAGCAGCCGGCGTGGTGGGAGCGGGAGAACAGATACGCAGTATTTT; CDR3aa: CASSRRGGSGRTDTQYF
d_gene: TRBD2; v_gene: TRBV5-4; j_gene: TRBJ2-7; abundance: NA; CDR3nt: TGTGCCAGCAGCCCGGGACTAGCATCGAAGTCCTACGAGCAGTACTTC; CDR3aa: CASSPGLASKSYEQYF
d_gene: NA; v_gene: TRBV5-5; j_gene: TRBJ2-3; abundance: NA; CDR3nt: TGTGCCAGCAGCCCGAGGCCGGGGAGTGAGGGTACAGATACGCAGTATTTT; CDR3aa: CASSPRPGSEGTDTQYF
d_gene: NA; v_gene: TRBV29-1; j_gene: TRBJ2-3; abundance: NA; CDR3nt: TGCAGCTCCTACCTAAATTTTCCGACCGGGTTCACAGATACGCAGTATTTT; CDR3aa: CSSYLNFPTGFTDTQYF
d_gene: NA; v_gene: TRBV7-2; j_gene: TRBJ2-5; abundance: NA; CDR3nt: TGTGCCAGCAGCCGACAGAACCAAGAGACCCAGTACTTC; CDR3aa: CASSRQNQETQYF
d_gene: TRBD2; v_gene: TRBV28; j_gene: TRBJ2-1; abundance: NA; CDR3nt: TGTGCCAGCAGTTCCCCGGGACTAAACAATGAGCAGTTCTTC; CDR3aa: CASSSPGLNNEQFF
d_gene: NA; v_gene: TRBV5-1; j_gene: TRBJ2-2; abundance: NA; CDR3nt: TGCGCCAGCAGCGCGGACAGCCCAACCGGGGAGCTGTTTTTT; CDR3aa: CASSADSPTGELFF
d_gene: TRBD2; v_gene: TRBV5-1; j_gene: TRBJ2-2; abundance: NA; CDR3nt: TGCGCCAGCAGCTTGGGTACTAGCGGAGGGGGCACCGGGGAGCTGTTTTTT; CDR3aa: CASSLGTSGGGTGELFF
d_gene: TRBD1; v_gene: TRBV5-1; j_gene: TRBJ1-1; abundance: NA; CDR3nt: TGCGCCAGCAGCCTTTTGGGACAGTCGAACACTGAAGCTTTCTTT; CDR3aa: CASSLLGQSNTEAFF
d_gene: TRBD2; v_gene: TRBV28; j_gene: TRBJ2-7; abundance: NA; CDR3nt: TGTGCCAGCAGAGGAGCGGGGTTTTACGAGCAGTACTTC; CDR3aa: CASRGAGFYEQYF
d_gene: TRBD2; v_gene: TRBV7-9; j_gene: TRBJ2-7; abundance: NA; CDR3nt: TGTGCCAGCAGCTTAGGTAGCGGGAGTCGGGAGCAGTACTTC; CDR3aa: CASSLGSGSREQYF
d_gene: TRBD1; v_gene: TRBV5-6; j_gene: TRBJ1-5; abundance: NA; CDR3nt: TGTGCCAGCAGCTTACAGGGGGGTCAGCCCCAGCATTTT; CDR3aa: CASSLQGGQPQHF
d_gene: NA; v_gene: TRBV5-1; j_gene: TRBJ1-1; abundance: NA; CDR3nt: TGCGCCAGCAGCTCTGTGGGTTTTTCGGGGTGGGACACTGAAGCTTTCTTT; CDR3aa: CASSSVGFSGWDTEAFF
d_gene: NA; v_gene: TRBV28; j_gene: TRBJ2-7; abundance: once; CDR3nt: TGTGCCAGCAGCCTAACTAGGTTGTACGAGCAGTACTTC; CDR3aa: CASSLTRLYEQYF
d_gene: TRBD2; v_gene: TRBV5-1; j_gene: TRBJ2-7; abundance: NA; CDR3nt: TGCGCCAGCAGCCCCAACCTGAATAGCGGGAGTGACGAGCAGTACTTC; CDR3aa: CASSPNLNSGSDEQYF
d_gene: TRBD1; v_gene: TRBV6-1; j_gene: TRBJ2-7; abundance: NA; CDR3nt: TGTGCCAGCAGTGAAGGGGCCCGGGACAGGGGGGACGAGCAGTACTTC; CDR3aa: CASSEGARDRGDEQYF
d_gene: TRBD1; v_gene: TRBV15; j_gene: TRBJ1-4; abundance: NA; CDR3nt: TGTGCCACCAGCAGAGTTCCGGGACAGGGGCGCGAAAAACTGTTTTTT; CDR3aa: CATSRVPGQGREKLFF
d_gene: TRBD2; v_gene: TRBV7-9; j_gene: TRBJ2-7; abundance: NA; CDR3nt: TGTGCCAGCAGCTCGACTAGCGCCGCCTACGAGCAGTACTTC; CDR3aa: CASSSTSAAYEQYF
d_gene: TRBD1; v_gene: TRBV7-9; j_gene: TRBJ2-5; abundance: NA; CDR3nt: TGTGCCAGCTCCCAGGGACAGGGGTGGGAGACCCAGTACTTC; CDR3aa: CASSQGQGWETQYF
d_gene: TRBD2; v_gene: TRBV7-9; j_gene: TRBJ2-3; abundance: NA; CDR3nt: TGTGCCAGCAGCTCGGGACTAGCGGGAGAGACCGTCACAGATACGCAGTATTTT; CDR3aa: CASSSGLAGETVTDTQYF
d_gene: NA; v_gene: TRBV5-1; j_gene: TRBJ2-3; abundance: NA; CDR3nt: TGCGCCAGCAGCTGGGGGGGCACTAGCGTAGATACGCAGTATTTT; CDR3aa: CASSWGGTSVDTQYF
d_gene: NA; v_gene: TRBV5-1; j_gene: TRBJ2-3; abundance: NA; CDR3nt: TGCGCCAGCAGCCAGAACACAGATACGCAGTATTTT; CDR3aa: CASSQNTDTQYF
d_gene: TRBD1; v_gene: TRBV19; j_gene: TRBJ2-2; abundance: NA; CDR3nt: TGTGCCTGTAAAGAGGACAGGGTAACCGGGGAGCTGTTTTTT; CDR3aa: CACKEDRVTGELFF
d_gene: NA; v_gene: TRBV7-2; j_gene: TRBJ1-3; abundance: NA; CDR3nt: TGTGCCAGCAGCTCCGGACTCTCTGGAAACACCATATATTTT; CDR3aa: CASSSGLSGNTIYF
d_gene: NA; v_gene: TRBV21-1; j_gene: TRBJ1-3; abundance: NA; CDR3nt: TGTGCCAGCAGCAAAGAGGGGGCTGGAAACACCATATATTTT; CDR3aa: CASSKEGAGNTIYF
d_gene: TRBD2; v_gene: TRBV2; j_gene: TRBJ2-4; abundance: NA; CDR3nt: TGTGCCAGCAGTGTCAGGACTAGCGGGAGCGAAGGCATTCAGTACTTC; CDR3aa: CASSVRTSGSEGIQYF
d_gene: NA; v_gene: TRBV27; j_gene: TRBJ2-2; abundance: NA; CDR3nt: TGTGCCAGCCAAAATGGGAGACAGGAATTCGGGGAGCTGTTTTTT; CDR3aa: CASQNGRQEFGELFF
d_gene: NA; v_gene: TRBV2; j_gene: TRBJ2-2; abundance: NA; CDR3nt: TGTGCCAGCAGTTCTCACCCCCGACCGGGTAACACCGGGGAGCTGTTTTTT; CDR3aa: CASSSHPRPGNTGELFF
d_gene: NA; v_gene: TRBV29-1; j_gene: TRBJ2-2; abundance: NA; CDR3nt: TGCAGCGTTGAGGGGACACGTAACACCGGGGAGCTGTTTTTT; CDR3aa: CSVEGTRNTGELFF